This TCR beta chain was captured by sequencing in a study of cytomegalovirus exposure and HLA in healthy donors. Across the study: The roughly 120 validation repertoires, a later analysis reported, used the same platform as the approximately 630 first-cohort repertoires. Findings and caveats of the study: About 150 TCR beta chains were listed as cytomegalovirus-associated.

The CDR3 runs to 15 residues. Germline values: CDR1 SEHNR, CDR2 FQNEAQ (reference sequence). V was trimmed by 3 bases and J by 8 bases, leaving 16 bases between them. In the case of this clone: The target antigen is unknown.

This table comes from immunoSEQ multiplex PCR, and its TCRdb copy is limited to in-frame clones, with some not included. The sample lists roughly 60,000 clones; 90% to 96% were seen once. The sequence was obtained from a woman aged 18-35 years in good health and CMV-seronegative. The V gene is TRBV7-9, the J gene TRBJ1-4; possible D gene TRBD1, 6 bases. Source material: PBMCs. The CDR3 region has the DNA TGTGCCAGCAGCTTGGGTAGGGACATCTGGGAAAAACTGTTTTTT. It is translated as CASSLGRDIWEKLFF. Full variable domain (remainder filled in from reference TRBV7-9 and TRBJ1-4): DTGVSQNPRHKITKRGQNVTFRCDPISEHNRLYWYRQTLGQGPEFLTYFQNEAQLEKSRLLSDRFSAERPKGSFSTLEIQRTEQGDSAMYLCASSLGRDIWEKLFFGSGTQLSVL.